This TCR beta chain is from a study of T cell responses to AZD1222 COVID-19 vaccine (dated by TCRdb to the early 2020s). Notes on the research overall: A total of more than 230 trial participants underwent TCR sequencing, of whom about 210 received two doses of AZD1222 and roughly 25 received two doses of the MenACWY control vaccine. Trial participants were enrolled by age into 18-55, 56-69 and 70-plus year subgroups, with approximately 160, 26 and 62 TCR-sequenced participants respectively. General findings and caveats noted by the study authors: In the small 56-69-year group, the increase in depth fell short of significance, most likely because of low power. Participants were mostly white British, with more females than males. The authors suggested clonal diversity may have been underestimated. Spike-specific TCR breadth and depth rose significantly after two AZD1222 doses compared with day 0 and with MenACWY recipients. Reportedly, close to half of the unique spike-specific TCRs recognized epitopes lying outside the regions that are mutated in the B.1.351 and B.1.1.7 variants. No day 14 peak-response samples were available, so repertoires were characterized only after the peak T cell response. Conclusions about previously exposed vaccinees are limited, since just a handful of AZD1222 recipients were seropositive for SARS-CoV-2 at baseline. CD4 TCRs associated with the vaccine covered the entire spike protein, and the dominant responses were in regions 160-218 and 743-854.

The CDR3 regions of human TCRbeta chains were analyzed by immunosequencing. In the authors' own workflow: Repertoire TCRs were checked for matches against a reference library of SARS-CoV-2-specific TCRs that had been generated using the MIRA antigen-specificity platform. Breadth was defined as the fraction of unique TCRs that were SARS-CoV-2-associated, and depth was defined as the fraction of total T cells that were SARS-CoV-2-associated. Using the MIRA data, each spike-specific TCR was assigned both to the spike region to which the TCR was reactive and to a CD4 or CD8 class. Log10-transformed breadth and depth values were compared by one-way ANOVA with Sidak's multiple comparisons tests. TCRdb stores this immuneACCESS table with in-frame sequences only. Part of the clones is absent; in the studies checked, under half of the shortfall reflects unresolved V genes, and no reason is known for the rest. The D gene and trimming were derived from the DNA, and the V and J assignments and clone size from that table. Across this sample there are about 100,000 clones, with approximately 87% seen only once. Jointly, the top ten make up 4% to 4.5% of the sample.

The time point label corresponds to: baseline before first vaccination. What this sample's treatment or condition label stands for: meningococcal conjugate vaccine given as trial control. Vaccinee samples came from UK trials COV001 and COV002, including a single-blind randomized controlled phase 2/3 trial of AZD1222 (ChAdOx1 nCoV-19) in healthy adults. For TCRbeta chain sequencing, PBMC samples were collected from trial participants at day 0 and at day 28 after the second dose. As to this clone: What antigen it recognizes has not been identified. Base qualities are not provided; no much larger clone lies one nucleotide away.

Reading the germline V gene (reference sequence) gives CDR1 WNHNN and CDR2 SYGVQD. Reading from cysteine to phenylalanine, the CDR3 counts 15 amino acids. Only CDR3 DNA remains: 45 bases, in frame from the first base. V is cut by 5 bases and J by 5 bases, and the space between the germline ends is 17 bases. Recombination joined TRBV10-1 with TRBJ2-3; a weak D assignment points to TRBD2 (6 bases agree). The receptor was isolated from an adult in good health. The sample was peripheral blood, taken on day 0 of MenACWY control vaccination. The CDR3 is CASSPRTSGLDTQYF. DNA sequence: TGCGCCAGCAGTCCGAGGACAAGCGGGTTAGATACGCAGTATTTT.